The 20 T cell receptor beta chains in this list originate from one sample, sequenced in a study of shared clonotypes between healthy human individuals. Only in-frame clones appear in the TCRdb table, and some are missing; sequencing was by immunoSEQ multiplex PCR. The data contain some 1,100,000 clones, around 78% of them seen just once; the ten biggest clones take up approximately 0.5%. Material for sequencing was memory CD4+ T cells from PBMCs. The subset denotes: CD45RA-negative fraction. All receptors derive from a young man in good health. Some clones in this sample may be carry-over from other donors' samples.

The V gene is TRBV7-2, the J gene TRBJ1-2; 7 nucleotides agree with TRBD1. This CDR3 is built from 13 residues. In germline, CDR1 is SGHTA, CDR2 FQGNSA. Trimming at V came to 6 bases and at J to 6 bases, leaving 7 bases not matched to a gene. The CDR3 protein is CASRLTGINGYTF. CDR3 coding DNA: TGTGCCAGCAGGTTGACAGGGATCAATGGCTACACCTTC. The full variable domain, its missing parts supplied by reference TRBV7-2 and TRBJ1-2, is GAGVSQSPSNKVTEKGKDVELRCDPISGHTALYWYRQSLGQGLEFLIYFQGNSAPDKSGLPSDRFSAERTGGSVSTLTIQRTQQEDSAVYLCASRLTGINGYTFGSGTRLTVV.

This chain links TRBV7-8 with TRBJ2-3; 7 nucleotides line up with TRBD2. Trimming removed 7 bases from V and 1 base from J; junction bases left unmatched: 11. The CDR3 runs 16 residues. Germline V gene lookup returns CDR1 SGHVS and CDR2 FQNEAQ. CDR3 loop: CASIRGRAGGTDTQYF. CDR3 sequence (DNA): TGTGCCAGCATCCGGGGCAGGGCGGGGGGCACAGATACGCAGTATTTT.

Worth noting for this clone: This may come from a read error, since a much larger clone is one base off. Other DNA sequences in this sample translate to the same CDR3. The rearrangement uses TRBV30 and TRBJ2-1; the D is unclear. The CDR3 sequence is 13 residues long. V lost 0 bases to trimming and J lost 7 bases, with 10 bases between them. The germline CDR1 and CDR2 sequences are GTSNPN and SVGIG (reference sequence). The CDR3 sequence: CAWSVQVENEQFF. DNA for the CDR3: TGTGCCTGGAGTGTACAAGTGGAGAATGAGCAGTTCTTC.

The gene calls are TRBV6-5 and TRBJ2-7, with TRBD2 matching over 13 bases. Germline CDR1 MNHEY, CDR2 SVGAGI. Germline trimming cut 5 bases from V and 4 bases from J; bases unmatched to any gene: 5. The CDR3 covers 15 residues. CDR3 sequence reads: CASSSGTSGTYEQYF. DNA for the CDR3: TGTGCCAGCAGTAGCGGGACTAGCGGGACTTACGAGCAGTACTTC.

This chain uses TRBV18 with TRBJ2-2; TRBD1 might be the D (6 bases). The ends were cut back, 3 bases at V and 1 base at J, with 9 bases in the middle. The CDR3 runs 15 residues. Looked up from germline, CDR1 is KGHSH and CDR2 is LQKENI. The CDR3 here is CASSPRDKNTGELFF. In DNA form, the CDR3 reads TGTGCCAGCTCACCGAGGGACAAGAACACCGGGGAGCTGTTTTTT.

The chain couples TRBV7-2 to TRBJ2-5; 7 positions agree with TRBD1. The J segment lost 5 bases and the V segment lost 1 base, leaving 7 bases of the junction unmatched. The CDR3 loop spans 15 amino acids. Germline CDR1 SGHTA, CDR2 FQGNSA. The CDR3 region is CASSLGAGGRETQYF. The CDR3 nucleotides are TGTGCCAGCAGCTTAGGCGCAGGGGGTAGGGAGACCCAGTACTTC.

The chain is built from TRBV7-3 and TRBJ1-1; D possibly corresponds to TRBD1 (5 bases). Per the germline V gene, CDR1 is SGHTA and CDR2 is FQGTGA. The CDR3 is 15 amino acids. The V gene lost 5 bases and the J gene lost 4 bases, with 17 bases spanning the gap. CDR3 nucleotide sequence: TGTGCCAGCAGCCGGGACCCGGGAAGGGGCACTGAAGCTTTCTTT. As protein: CASSRDPGRGTEAFF.

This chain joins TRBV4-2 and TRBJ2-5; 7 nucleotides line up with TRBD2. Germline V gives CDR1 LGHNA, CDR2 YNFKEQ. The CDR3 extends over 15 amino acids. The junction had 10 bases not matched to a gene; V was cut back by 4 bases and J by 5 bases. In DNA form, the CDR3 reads TGTGCCAGCAGCCCCTTGGGCGGGAGTCGGGAGACCCAGTACTTC. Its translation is CASSPLGGSRETQYF.

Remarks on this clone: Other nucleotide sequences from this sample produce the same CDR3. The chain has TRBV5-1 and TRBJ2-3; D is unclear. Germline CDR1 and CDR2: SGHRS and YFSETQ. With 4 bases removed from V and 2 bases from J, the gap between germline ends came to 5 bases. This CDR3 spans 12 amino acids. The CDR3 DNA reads TGCGCCAGCAGCCTGACCACAGATACGCAGTATTTT. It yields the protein CASSLTTDTQYF.

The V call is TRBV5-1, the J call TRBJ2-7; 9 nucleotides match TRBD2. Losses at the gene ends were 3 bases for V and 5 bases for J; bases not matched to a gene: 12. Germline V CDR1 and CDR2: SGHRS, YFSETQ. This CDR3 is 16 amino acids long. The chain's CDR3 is CASSSPAPAGGNEQYF. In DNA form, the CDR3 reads TGCGCCAGCAGCTCCCCTGCCCCTGCGGGAGGGAACGAGCAGTACTTC.

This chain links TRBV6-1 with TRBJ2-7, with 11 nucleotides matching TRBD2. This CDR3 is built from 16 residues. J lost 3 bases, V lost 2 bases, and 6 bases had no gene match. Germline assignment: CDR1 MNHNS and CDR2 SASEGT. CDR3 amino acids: CASSEFPSGRIYEQYF. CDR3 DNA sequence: TGTGCCAGCAGTGAATTTCCTAGCGGGAGGATCTACGAGCAGTACTTC.

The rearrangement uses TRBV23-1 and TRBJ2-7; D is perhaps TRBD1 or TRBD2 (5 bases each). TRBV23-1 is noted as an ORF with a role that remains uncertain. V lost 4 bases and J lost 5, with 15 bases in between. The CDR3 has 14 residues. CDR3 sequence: CASSLEGRFDEQYF. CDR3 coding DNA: TGCGCCAGCAGTCTTGAGGGGCGATTCGACGAGCAGTACTTC.

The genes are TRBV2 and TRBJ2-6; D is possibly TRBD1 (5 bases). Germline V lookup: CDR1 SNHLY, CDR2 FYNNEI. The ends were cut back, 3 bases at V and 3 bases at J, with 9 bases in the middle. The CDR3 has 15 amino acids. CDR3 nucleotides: TGTGCCAGCAGTGAGGGGCGTCTTGGGGCCAACGTCCTGACTTTC. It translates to CASSEGRLGANVLTF.

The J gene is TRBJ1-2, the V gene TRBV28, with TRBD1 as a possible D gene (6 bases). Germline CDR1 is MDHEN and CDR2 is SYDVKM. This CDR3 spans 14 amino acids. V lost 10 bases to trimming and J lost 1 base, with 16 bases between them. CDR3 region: CAIEEGVDNYGYTF. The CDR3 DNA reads TGTGCCATCGAAGAGGGGGTCGATAACTATGGCTACACCTTC.

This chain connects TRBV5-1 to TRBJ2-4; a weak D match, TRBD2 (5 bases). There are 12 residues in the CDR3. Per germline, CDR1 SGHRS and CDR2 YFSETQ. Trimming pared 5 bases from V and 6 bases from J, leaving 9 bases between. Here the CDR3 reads CASRGEGNIQYF. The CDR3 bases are TGCGCCAGCAGAGGAGAGGGAAACATTCAGTACTTC.

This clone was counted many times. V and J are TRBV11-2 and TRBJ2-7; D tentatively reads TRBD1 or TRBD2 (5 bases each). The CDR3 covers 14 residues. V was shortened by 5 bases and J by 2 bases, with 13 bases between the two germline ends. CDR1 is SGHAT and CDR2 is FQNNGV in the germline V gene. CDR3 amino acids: CASSPGRNTYEQYF. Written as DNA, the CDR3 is TGTGCCAGCAGCCCGGGACGAAATACCTACGAGCAGTACTTC.

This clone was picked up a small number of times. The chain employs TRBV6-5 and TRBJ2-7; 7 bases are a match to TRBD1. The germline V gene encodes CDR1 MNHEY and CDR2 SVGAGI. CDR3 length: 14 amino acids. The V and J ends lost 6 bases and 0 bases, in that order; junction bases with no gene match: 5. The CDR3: CASRMDRISYEQYF. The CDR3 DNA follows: TGTGCCAGCAGAATGGACAGGATCTCCTACGAGCAGTACTTC.

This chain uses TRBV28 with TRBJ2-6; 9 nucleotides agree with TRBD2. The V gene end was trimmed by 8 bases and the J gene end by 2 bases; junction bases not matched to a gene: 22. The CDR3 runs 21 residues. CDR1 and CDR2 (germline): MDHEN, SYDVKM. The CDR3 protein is CASSGMRWAREGQPGANVLTF. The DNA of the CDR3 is TGTGCCAGCTCCGGAATGAGGTGGGCGCGGGAGGGCCAACCTGGGGCCAACGTCCTGACTTTC.

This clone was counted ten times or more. The CDR3 loop reads CASSAPTSNSGNTIYF. The CDR3 nucleotides read TGTGCCAGCTCAGCTCCGACGTCCAACTCTGGAAACACCATATATTTT. The chain combines TRBV18 with TRBJ1-3; D is undetermined. V was pared by 5 bases and J by 0 bases, with 14 bases between. CDR1 is KGHSH and CDR2 is LQKENI in the germline V gene. This CDR3 spans 16 amino acids.

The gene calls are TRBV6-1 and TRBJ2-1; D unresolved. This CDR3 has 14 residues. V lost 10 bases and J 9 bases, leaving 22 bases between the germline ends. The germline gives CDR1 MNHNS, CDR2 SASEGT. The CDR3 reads CATRHGTTGSEQFF. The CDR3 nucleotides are TGTGCCACAAGACATGGTACGACTGGGTCTGAGCAGTTCTTC.